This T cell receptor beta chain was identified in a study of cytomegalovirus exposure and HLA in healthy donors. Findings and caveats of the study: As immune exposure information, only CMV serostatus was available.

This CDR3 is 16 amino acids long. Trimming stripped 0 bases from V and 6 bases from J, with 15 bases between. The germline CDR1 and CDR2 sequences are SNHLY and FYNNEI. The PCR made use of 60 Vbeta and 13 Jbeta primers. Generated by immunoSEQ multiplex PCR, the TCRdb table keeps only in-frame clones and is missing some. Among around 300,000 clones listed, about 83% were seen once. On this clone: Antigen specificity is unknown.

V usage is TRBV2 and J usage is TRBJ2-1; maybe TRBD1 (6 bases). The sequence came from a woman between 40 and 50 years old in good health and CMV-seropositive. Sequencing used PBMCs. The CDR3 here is CASSEAGSQGGNEQFF. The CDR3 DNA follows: TGTGCCAGCAGTGAAGCGGGGTCCCAAGGGGGCAATGAGCAGTTCTTC.